The source of this TCR beta chain is a study of blood T cells in healthy people across ages. Germline V CDR1 and CDR2: KGHSH, LQKENI. This CDR3 contains 14 residues. The ends were cut back, 4 bases at V and 5 bases at J, with 14 bases in the middle. Then a second PCR, running about 6 to 11 cycles, was carried out with a sample-barcoded 5' primer and a J-beta primer mix. Using its own MiXCR run on the 5' RACE reads, TCRdb lists one record per CDR3 protein. The sample records some 900,000 distinct CDR3 sequences, about 48% being singletons. The sequence was collected from a man aged 30 to 39 in good health. The sequenced material came from blood. This rearrangement joins TRBV18 to TRBJ1-1; tentatively, D is TRBD1 (6 bases). CDR3 region: CASSRSQGRTEAFF. Written as DNA, the CDR3 is TGTGCCAGCTCACGATCACAGGGCAGAACTGAAGCTTTCTTT.